In its sample, the clone carrying this T cell receptor beta chain was seen a few times. Its antigen is not known. There are 16 residues in the CDR3. V dropped 0 bases and J dropped 2 bases, with 12 bases sitting between them. The germline gives CDR1 LGHNA, CDR2 YSLEER. TCR beta cDNA libraries included unique molecular identifiers. One entry per CDR3 protein results from TCRdb running MiXCR on the PCR reads. The data show a few hundred thousand distinct CDR3 sequences, with less than 40% seen just once and about an eighth held by the top ten. The record originates from a study of post-analysis software for immune sequencing data. Study overall: The study covered relapsing-remitting, secondary progressive and progressive-relapsing courses of multiple sclerosis. Regarding the study as a whole: TRBV segments more frequent in patients than in controls numbered roughly 5 and included TRBV5-6, TRBV5-1 and TRBV20-1.

What was sequenced was blood. V usage is TRBV4-3 and J usage is TRBJ2-3, with D perhaps TRBD1 (5 bases). The sequence was collected from a girl under 18 with multiple sclerosis. In nucleotides, the CDR3 is TGCGCCAGCAGCCAAGATAGGGGCGGCTTCACAGATACGCAGTATTTT. Its translation: CASSQDRGGFTDTQYF.